These 30 T cell receptor beta chains were all obtained from the same sample, sequenced in a study of Ad26.COV2.S vaccination and SARS-CoV-2 variants. TCRdb's table, derived via immunoSEQ multiplex PCR, lists solely in-frame clones and lacks some. Among 400,000 or so clones listed, around nine tenths were seen once. Specified treatment: approximately 18 received Ad26.COV2.S at low or high dose, single or two shots; about 5 received placebo; per-sample allocation not given. Sampling took place 63 days after the first vaccine or placebo injection. The sample here was peripheral blood, taken in a trial of Ad26.COV2.S vaccine versus placebo. Receptors were obtained from a person between 18 and 65 years old who received the Ad26.COV2.S COVID-19 vaccine or a placebo.

The chain is built from TRBV13 and TRBJ1-2; TRBD1 is a possible D gene (5 bases). The CDR3 sequence is 12 residues long. V shed 2 bases and J shed 7 bases, with 8 bases lying between them. The V gene's germline CDR1 is PRHDT and CDR2 FYEKMQ (reference sequence). The CDR3 bases are TGTGCCAGCAGCTTACGAGGGGCTGGCTACACCTTC. This translates into CASSLRGAGYTF.

The rearrangement links TRBV7-9 to TRBJ1-3; TRBD1 agrees at 7 bases. CDR3 length: 15 residues. V gave up 5 bases and J gave up 3 bases; unmatched junction bases: 7. From germline, CDR1 is SEHNR and CDR2 FQNEAQ (reference sequence). The CDR3 DNA sequence: TGTGCCAGCAGCCCATCGGGACAGAGTGGAAACACCATATATTTT. It codes for CASSPSGQSGNTIYF.

The chain carries TRBV7-2 and TRBJ2-3; 11 nucleotides agree with TRBD2. CDR1 is SGHTA and CDR2 is FQGNSA in the germline V gene. Unmatched junction bases numbered 2, after V lost 2 bases and J lost 4 bases. The CDR3 sequence is 15 residues long. This CDR3 reads CASSLLAGGPDTQYF. CDR3 sequence (DNA): TGTGCCAGCAGCTTACTAGCGGGGGGTCCAGATACGCAGTATTTT.

The sample holds one count of this clone. The chain has TRBV27 and TRBJ1-6; D call uncertain. Germline CDR1 is MNHEY and CDR2 is SMNVEV (reference sequence). V was clipped by 6 bases and J by 2 bases, with 20 bases between them. CDR3 size: 18 residues. In DNA form, the CDR3 reads TGTGCCAGCAGCTATGAAGTTCCTACTAGGGCCTATAATTCACCCCTCCACTTT. It codes for CASSYEVPTRAYNSPLHF.

The gene calls are TRBV19 and TRBJ1-5; D may be TRBD1 (5 bases). V dropped 7 bases and J dropped 10 bases, with 17 bases sitting between them. Germline V CDR1 and CDR2: LNHDA, SQIVND (reference sequence). This CDR3 region has 13 residues. DNA for the CDR3: TGTGCCAGTACCTCCGGGACCGCCGGCCCCCAGCATTTT. It codes for CASTSGTAGPQHF.

This clone showed up just once. The chain is built from TRBV4-1 and TRBJ1-1; D might be TRBD1 (5 bases). The germline V gene has CDR1 MGHRA and CDR2 YSYEKL. The CDR3 is made up of 14 amino acids. V was shortened by 0 bases and J by 5 bases, with 10 bases between the two germline ends. The CDR3 sequence is CASSQEPGGTEAFF. The DNA for the CDR3 is TGCGCCAGCAGCCAAGAGCCGGGGGGAACTGAAGCTTTCTTT.

CDR3 sequence reads: CASSLALALYNEQFF. CDR3 DNA sequence: TGCGCCAGCAGCTTGGCACTAGCCCTCTACAATGAGCAGTTCTTC. The chain links TRBV5-1 to TRBJ2-1, with D possibly TRBD2 on 6 matching bases. Trimming stripped 0 bases from V and 3 bases from J, with 10 bases between. Germline V gene lookup returns CDR1 SGHRS and CDR2 YFSETQ. This CDR3 is built from 15 residues.

V is TRBV5-1 and J is TRBJ2-7; no firm D call. CDR3 length: 16 amino acids. V was trimmed by 4 bases and J by 2 bases, leaving 19 bases between them. Germline V gives CDR1 SGHRS, CDR2 YFSETQ. This CDR3 reads CASSPGRTISTYEQYF. The DNA for the CDR3 is TGCGCCAGCAGCCCAGGACGAACCATATCGACCTACGAGCAGTACTTC.

The rearrangement links TRBV9 to TRBJ2-2; D is uncertain. CDR1 and CDR2 (germline): SGDLS, YYNGEE. V was pared by 4 bases and J by 2 bases, with 9 bases between. This CDR3 spans 14 amino acids. This chain's CDR3 is CASSTSSNTGELFF. The CDR3, as DNA: TGTGCCAGCAGCACCAGTTCCAACACCGGGGAGCTGTTTTTT.

About this clone itself: Other DNA sequences within the sample encode an identical CDR3. CDR3 amino acids: CASSQGRQETQYF. The CDR3, as DNA: TGTGCCAGCAGCCAAGGCCGGCAAGAGACCCAGTACTTC. The gene calls are TRBV3-1 (or the pseudogene TRBV3-2) and TRBJ2-5; D ambiguous. The CDR3 has 13 residues. From germline, CDR1 is LGHDT and CDR2 YNNKEL (reference sequence). Trimming stripped 1 base from V and 2 bases from J, with 5 bases between.

The V call is TRBV6-5, the J call TRBJ2-2; TRBD1 or TRBD2 may be the D gene (6 bases each). Germline V gives CDR1 MNHEY, CDR2 SVGAGI. The CDR3 contains 14 residues. V dropped 1 base and J dropped 6 bases, with 9 bases sitting between them. This CDR3 is CASSYFGGAGELFF. The DNA for the CDR3 is TGTGCCAGCAGTTACTTCGGGGGCGCCGGGGAGCTGTTTTTT.

With respect to this clone: A much larger clone differs by one base, so this may be a read error. J is TRBJ1-5 and V is TRBV7-2, with a possible D match to TRBD1 (6 bases). The V gene lost 1 base and the J gene lost 6 bases, with 7 bases spanning the gap. This CDR3 contains 13 residues. Germline V CDR1 and CDR2: SGHTA, FQGNSA. The CDR3 nucleotides read TGTGCCAGCAGCTTAGAGGGGGGTCAGCCCCAGCATTTT. Protein sequence: CASSLEGGQPQHF.

The chain has TRBV5-5 and TRBJ2-3; TRBD1 matches at 9 bases. Germline values: CDR1 SGHKS, CDR2 YYEKEE (reference sequence). This CDR3 contains 15 residues. The V segment lost 0 bases and the J segment 3 bases; nucleotides outside the gene matches: 2. CDR3 in DNA: TGTGCCAGCAGCTTGGGACAGGGGGAAACAGATACGCAGTATTTT. Encoded protein: CASSLGQGETDTQYF.

The chain recombines TRBV4-2 with TRBJ2-1, with TRBD2 matching 12 bases. Trimming removed 1 base from V and 7 bases from J; junction bases left unmatched: 5. Germline lookup yields CDR1 LGHNA and CDR2 YNFKEQ. CDR3 length: 16 residues. CDR3 bases: TGTGCCAGCAGCCAAGCCCTAGCGGGGGGGCCTAATGAGCAGTTCTTC. Translating it yields CASSQALAGGPNEQFF.

The V and J genes are TRBV19 and TRBJ1-2; tentative D call: TRBD1 (5 bases). Trimming took off 3 bases at V and 2 bases at J, with 16 bases between the two ends. CDR3 length equals 16 residues. CDR1 and CDR2 (germline): LNHDA, SQIVND (reference sequence). CDR3 DNA sequence: TGTGCCAGTAGTATCCCGGACATCCGAGGGAACTATGGCTACACCTTC. Protein product: CASSIPDIRGNYGYTF.

The chain uses TRBV19 and TRBJ1-4, with D unclear. The CDR3 consists of 15 residues. Germline V gene data show CDR1 as LNHDA and CDR2 as SQIVND (reference sequence). V shed 4 bases and J shed 4 bases, with 13 bases lying between them. CDR3 residues: CASSTARWDNEKLFF. CDR3 coding DNA: TGTGCCAGTAGTACAGCCAGGTGGGATAATGAAAAACTGTTTTTT.

The rearrangement uses TRBV12-3 or TRBV12-4 and TRBJ2-5; perhaps TRBD1 as D (6 bases). The length of the CDR3 is 13 residues. Between the trimmed V and J ends, which lost 4 bases and 2 bases, there was a span of 8 bases. CDR3 coding DNA: TGTGCCAGCAGTTCGACAGGACAAGAGACCCAGTACTTC. Its protein product is CASSSTGQETQYF.

The rearrangement uses TRBV2 and TRBJ1-3, with D perhaps matching TRBD1 (5 bases). CDR1 and CDR2 (germline): SNHLY, FYNNEI. V lost 7 bases, J lost 1 base, and 11 bases lay in between. The CDR3 consists of 14 residues. DNA for the CDR3: TGTGCCAGCATTCCCCAGGGATCTGGAAACACCATATATTTT. Its translation is CASIPQGSGNTIYF.

The chain recombines TRBV29-1 with TRBJ1-1, with 8 bases fitting TRBD1. Trimming removed 3 bases from V and 9 bases from J; junction bases left unmatched: 0. Germline V gene lookup returns CDR1 SQVTM and CDR2 ANQGSEA. The CDR3 is 10 amino acids. The CDR3 sequence: CSVDRGQAFF. For the CDR3, the DNA is TGCAGCGTTGACAGGGGGCAAGCTTTCTTT.

The rearrangement links TRBV2 to TRBJ1-4; possible D gene TRBD1, 5 bases. Germline CDR1 and CDR2: SNHLY and FYNNEI. This CDR3 region has 11 residues. The CDR3 region is CGGRGNEKLFF. In DNA form, the CDR3 reads TGTGGGGGACGGGGTAATGAAAAACTGTTTTTT.

The CDR3 here is CATTGDRSYEQYF. DNA for the CDR3: TGTGCCACCACTGGGGACAGGAGCTACGAGCAGTACTTC. The chain recombines TRBV2 with TRBJ2-7, with 8 bases lining up with TRBD1. J gave up 3 bases and V 10 bases, and 8 bases lay outside the gene matches. The CDR3 is made up of 13 amino acids. The germline gives CDR1 SNHLY, CDR2 FYNNEI.

The rearrangement uses TRBV19 and TRBJ1-2; no clear D gene. The germline V gene has CDR1 LNHDA and CDR2 SQIVND (reference sequence). V dropped 7 bases and J dropped 4 bases, with 19 bases sitting between them. There are 15 residues in the CDR3. CDR3 protein: CASTDWGAVIYGYTF. As DNA, the CDR3 is TGTGCCAGTACCGACTGGGGTGCCGTGATCTATGGCTACACCTTC.

V and J are TRBV4-3 and TRBJ1-2; a weak D match, TRBD1 (6 bases). Per germline, CDR1 LGHNA and CDR2 YSLEER. With 4 bases removed from V and 4 bases from J, the gap between germline ends came to 13 bases. The CDR3 has 14 residues. The CDR3 reads CASSPATGRYGYTF. CDR3 bases: TGCGCCAGCAGCCCAGCGACAGGTCGCTATGGCTACACCTTC.

The chain carries TRBV7-9 and TRBJ2-7; 7 bases agree with TRBD1. The length of the CDR3 is 13 residues. The germline CDR1 and CDR2 sequences are SEHNR and FQNEAQ (reference sequence). The J segment lost 3 bases and the V segment lost 3 bases, leaving 2 bases of the junction unmatched. In nucleotides, the CDR3 is TGTGCCAGCAGCTTGGGACAGTACTACGAGCAGTACTTC. This sequence encodes CASSLGQYYEQYF.

The chain joins TRBV5-4 to TRBJ2-1; TRBD1 aligns across 8 bases. Per the germline V gene, CDR1 is SGHNT and CDR2 is YYREEE (reference sequence). V lost 0 bases to trimming and J lost 6 bases; unmatched junction nucleotides: 2. The CDR3 runs 14 residues. CDR3 sequence (DNA): TGTGCCAGCAGCTTGGCGGGGACAGGCAATGAGCAGTTCTTC. Its protein is CASSLAGTGNEQFF.

The chain links TRBV27 to TRBJ1-4, with D perhaps TRBD1 (6 bases). CDR1 is MNHEY and CDR2 is SMNVEV in the germline V gene (reference sequence). The CDR3 sequence is 15 residues long. The ends were cut back, 6 bases at V and 7 bases at J, with 18 bases in the middle. For the CDR3, the DNA is TGTGCCAGCAGAAAATCAGGGGTTGGGGGTGAAAAACTGTTTTTT. As protein: CASRKSGVGGEKLFF.

As concerns this clone: The sample contains more than one DNA sequence encoding this CDR3. V and J are TRBV5-1 and TRBJ1-1; D is undetermined. Germline V CDR1 and CDR2: SGHRS, YFSETQ. The CDR3 extends over 14 amino acids. V was pared by 0 bases and J by 1 base, with 7 bases between. The CDR3 loop is CASSLVRENTEAFF. Here the CDR3 DNA reads TGCGCCAGCAGCTTGGTCCGGGAGAACACTGAAGCTTTCTTT.

The chain uses TRBV5-4 and TRBJ1-2; D might be TRBD1 (5 bases). Trimming shortened V by 5 bases and J by 1 base, and 6 bases separated the two germline ends. CDR3 length equals 12 residues. Germline assignment: CDR1 SGHNT and CDR2 YYREEE (reference sequence). The CDR3 reads CASRGVNYGYTF. DNA for the CDR3: TGTGCCAGCAGAGGGGTTAACTATGGCTACACCTTC.

The chain uses TRBV3-1 (or the pseudogene TRBV3-2) and TRBJ1-1, with D possibly being TRBD1 (6 bases). Per germline, CDR1 LGHDT and CDR2 YNNKEL (reference sequence). Trimming pared 0 bases from V and 5 bases from J, leaving 16 bases between. The CDR3 extends over 16 amino acids. CDR3 sequence reads: CASSQEGGGAGTEAFF. For the CDR3, the DNA is TGTGCCAGCAGCCAAGAGGGGGGGGGCGCCGGAACTGAAGCTTTCTTT.

The chain carries TRBV3-1 (or the pseudogene TRBV3-2) and TRBJ2-5; D might be TRBD1 (7 bases). In germline, CDR1 is LGHDT, CDR2 YNNKEL (reference sequence). V was clipped by 3 bases and J by 5 bases, with 16 bases between them. The CDR3 consists of 15 residues. CDR3: CASSQQQGTGETQYF. The CDR3 DNA reads TGTGCCAGCAGCCAGCAACAGGGGACTGGGGAGACCCAGTACTTC.